A single sample is the source of the 16 T cell receptor beta chains below, sequenced in a study of blood T cell repertoires in COVID-19. Profiling relied on immunoSEQ multiplex PCR, and the TCRdb table lists in-frame clones only, not all of them. The sample shows fewer than 700,000 clones, roughly nine tenths of them seen only once. Specimen: peripheral blood. Every receptor here comes from a woman aged 45-60 years with COVID-19, enrolled during active disease.

The chain carries TRBV15 and TRBJ1-4; D is undetermined. V shed 0 bases and J shed 0 bases, with 11 bases lying between them. Germline V gives CDR1 LNHNV, CDR2 YYDKDF (reference sequence). The CDR3 contains 17 residues. The CDR3 is CATSRDQRPATNEKLFF. CDR3 bases: TGTGCCACCAGCAGAGATCAGAGGCCTGCAACTAATGAAAAACTGTTTTTT.

The chain couples TRBV6-5 to TRBJ1-1, with D possibly TRBD1 on 5 matching bases. Germline CDR1 MNHEY, CDR2 SVGAGI. V was clipped by 5 bases and J by 1 base, with 11 bases between them. The CDR3 extends over 14 amino acids. For the CDR3, the DNA is TGTGCCAGCAGTCGACTCGGACAGAACACTGAAGCTTTCTTT. This codes for CASSRLGQNTEAFF.

V is TRBV5-1 and J is TRBJ2-7, with a possible D match to TRBD2 (5 bases). The CDR3 runs to 15 residues. The V gene lost 1 base and the J gene lost 3 bases, with 14 bases spanning the gap. Per germline, CDR1 SGHRS and CDR2 YFSETQ. The CDR3 spells CASSLNTGSYYEQYF. The CDR3 DNA is TGCGCCAGCAGCTTGAACACGGGGAGCTACTACGAGCAGTACTTC.

The rearrangement links TRBV9 to TRBJ1-1; TRBD1 is a possible D gene (6 bases). V gave up 4 bases and J gave up 3 bases, with 16 bases separating them. The germline V gene encodes CDR1 SGDLS and CDR2 YYNGEE. The CDR3 is 15 residues long. This chain's CDR3 is CASSPGAAGDTEAFF. CDR3 DNA sequence: TGTGCCAGCAGCCCAGGGGCCGCTGGGGACACTGAAGCTTTCTTT.

This clone was seen only once. J is TRBJ1-4 and V is TRBV15; 7 bases line up with TRBD1. Germline trimming cut 1 base from V and 5 bases from J; bases unmatched to any gene: 4. This CDR3 comprises 15 residues. Germline V lookup: CDR1 LNHNV, CDR2 YYDKDF (reference sequence). The CDR3 sequence: CATSRVPGQNEKLFF. CDR3 nucleotide sequence: TGTGCCACCAGCAGAGTACCGGGACAGAATGAAAAACTGTTTTTT.

The V call is TRBV6-5, the J call TRBJ1-6; TRBD1 aligns across 9 bases. Germline V gene data show CDR1 as MNHEY and CDR2 as SVGAGI. This CDR3 is built from 16 residues. The trim removed 1 base at V and 10 bases at J, leaving 8 bases unmatched. The CDR3 sequence: CASSYLTGGEGSPLHF. Here the CDR3 DNA reads TGTGCCAGCAGTTACTTGACAGGGGGAGAAGGCTCACCCCTCCACTTT.

DNA of the CDR3: TGTGCCAGCAGCGTAGGTGGACAGGGGGAGACCCAGTACTTC. Its translation is CASSVGGQGETQYF. The chain has TRBV9 and TRBJ2-5; 9 nucleotides align to TRBD1. The CDR3 length is 14 residues. The germline V gene encodes CDR1 SGDLS and CDR2 YYNGEE. V trimming: 0 bases; J trimming: 5 bases; junction bases outside the gene matches: 2.

V gene TRBV5-1 combines with J gene TRBJ2-2; TRBD1 might be the D (6 bases). CDR1 is SGHRS and CDR2 is YFSETQ in the germline V gene. The CDR3 is 17 amino acids. Trimming left V 0 bases short and J 1 base short, with 13 bases between. The CDR3 here is CASSLATGTQNTGELFF. For the CDR3, the DNA is TGCGCCAGCAGCTTGGCCACAGGGACCCAGAACACCGGGGAGCTGTTTTTT.

The chain carries TRBV6-6 and TRBJ1-1, with 7 bases fitting TRBD1. CDR1 MNHNY and CDR2 SVGAGI come from the germline V gene (reference sequence). V was clipped by 2 bases and J by 2 bases; unmatched bases: 5. This CDR3 has 15 amino acids. This CDR3 reads CASSYLGQQNTEAFF. CDR3 in DNA: TGTGCCAGCAGTTACCTGGGACAGCAAAACACTGAAGCTTTCTTT.

The chain recombines TRBV11-2 with TRBJ1-4, with TRBD1 matching 8 bases. Trimming cost V 0 bases and J 10 bases; bases outside gene matches: 4. The CDR3 spans 14 residues. CDR1 and CDR2 from the germline V gene are SGHAT and FQNNGV. CDR3 region: CASSLDRGPGKLFF. In nucleotides, the CDR3 is TGTGCCAGCAGCTTAGACAGGGGGCCTGGAAAACTGTTTTTT.

This clone occurred a few times. This sequence joins TRBV5-1 and TRBJ1-2; unclear D gene. This CDR3 is 12 amino acids long. Trimming left V 0 bases short and J 8 bases short, with 8 bases between. Germline V lookup: CDR1 SGHRS, CDR2 YFSETQ. CDR3 region: CASSLGVGGYTF. CDR3 DNA sequence: TGCGCCAGCAGCTTGGGGGTGGGCGGCTACACCTTC.

The chain links TRBV3-1 (or the pseudogene TRBV3-2) to TRBJ2-1, with 9 positions matching TRBD1. Germline loops: CDR1 LGHDT, CDR2 YNNKEL (reference sequence). J gave up 8 bases and V 0 bases, and 11 bases lay outside the gene matches. The CDR3 runs to 17 residues. In nucleotides, the CDR3 is TGTGCCAGCAGCCAAGATTGGGGGACAGGGTCATTGTATGAGCAGTTCTTC. It translates to CASSQDWGTGSLYEQFF.

The gene calls are TRBV5-1 and TRBJ2-7, with 12 positions matching TRBD2. This CDR3 region has 17 residues. Trimming took 0 bases from V and 5 from J; bases not matched to a gene: 9. CDR1 is SGHRS and CDR2 is YFSETQ in the germline V gene. CDR3 region: CASSLGGQTSGGNEQYF. In nucleotides, the CDR3 is TGCGCCAGCAGCTTGGGCGGTCAAACTAGCGGGGGGAACGAGCAGTACTTC.

The gene calls are TRBV18 and TRBJ2-7, with D perhaps matching TRBD1 (6 bases). Germline V gives CDR1 KGHSH, CDR2 LQKENI. V lost 3 bases to trimming and J lost 2 bases, with 17 bases between them. The CDR3 has 16 residues. The CDR3: CASSPGHGTPPYEQYF. CDR3 DNA: TGTGCCAGCTCACCCGGCCACGGGACACCCCCCTACGAGCAGTACTTC.

Worth noting for this clone: Other DNA sequences from this sample encode an identical CDR3 as well. The rearrangement uses TRBV24-1 and TRBJ2-2; 10 nucleotides line up with TRBD2. The CDR3 sequence is 16 residues long. Germline V gives CDR1 KGHDR, CDR2 SFDVKD. V lost 3 bases to trimming and J lost 1 base; unmatched junction nucleotides: 1. CDR3 protein: CATSDPSGGNTGELFF. The CDR3, as DNA: TGTGCCACCAGTGATCCTAGCGGGGGGAACACCGGGGAGCTGTTTTTT.

The gene calls are TRBV27 and TRBJ1-1, with D perhaps matching TRBD1 (6 bases). Trimming left V 6 bases short and J 4 bases short, with 27 bases between. The CDR3 is 18 amino acids. CDR1 and CDR2 from the germline V gene are MNHEY and SMNVEV (reference sequence). The CDR3 region is CASSLSPLGGRVFTEAFF. The CDR3 DNA reads as TGTGCCAGCAGCTTAAGCCCACTGGGGGGGCGGGTATTCACTGAAGCTTTCTTT.